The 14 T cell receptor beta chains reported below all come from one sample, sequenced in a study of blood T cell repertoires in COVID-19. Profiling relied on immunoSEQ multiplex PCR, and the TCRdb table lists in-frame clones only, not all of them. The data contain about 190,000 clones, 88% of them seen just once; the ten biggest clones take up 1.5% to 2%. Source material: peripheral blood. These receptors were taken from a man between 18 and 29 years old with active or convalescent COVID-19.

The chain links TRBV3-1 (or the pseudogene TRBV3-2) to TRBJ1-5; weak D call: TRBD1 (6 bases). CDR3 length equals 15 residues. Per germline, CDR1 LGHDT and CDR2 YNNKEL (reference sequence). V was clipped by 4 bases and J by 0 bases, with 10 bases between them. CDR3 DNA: TGTGCCAGCAGCCCAGGGGTTTATAGCAATCAGCCCCAGCATTTT. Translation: CASSPGVYSNQPQHF.

Here the CDR3 DNA reads TGTGCCAGCAGCTTAAGCGGGGGTAGGGAGACCCAGTACTTC. Residues: CASSLSGGRETQYF. The chain links TRBV7-3 to TRBJ2-5; 7 bases are a match to TRBD2. From germline, CDR1 is SGHTA and CDR2 FQGTGA. The V segment lost 1 base and the J segment 5 bases; nucleotides outside the gene matches: 4. This CDR3 spans 14 amino acids.

CDR3 loop: CASSSLGGAGFYEQYF. The CDR3 DNA reads as TGTGCCAGTAGTTCGCTTGGGGGAGCGGGATTTTACGAGCAGTACTTC. This chain connects TRBV19 to TRBJ2-7, with 7 positions matching TRBD2. The J segment lost 4 bases and the V segment lost 5 bases, leaving 14 bases of the junction unmatched. The CDR3 length is 16 residues. Germline V CDR1 and CDR2: LNHDA, SQIVND (reference sequence).

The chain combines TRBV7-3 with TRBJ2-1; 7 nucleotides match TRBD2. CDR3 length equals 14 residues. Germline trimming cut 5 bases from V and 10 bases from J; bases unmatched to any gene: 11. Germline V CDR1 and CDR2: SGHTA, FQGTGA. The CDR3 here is CASSPASTSQEQFF. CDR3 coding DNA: TGTGCCAGCAGCCCCGCCTCGACTAGCCAAGAGCAGTTCTTC.

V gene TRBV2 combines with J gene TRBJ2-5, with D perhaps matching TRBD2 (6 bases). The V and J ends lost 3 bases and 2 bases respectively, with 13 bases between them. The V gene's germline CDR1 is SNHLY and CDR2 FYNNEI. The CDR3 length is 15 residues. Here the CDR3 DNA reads TGTGCCAGCAGTGAGACGGGAGTTGGGCAAGAGACCCAGTACTTC. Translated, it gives CASSETGVGQETQYF.

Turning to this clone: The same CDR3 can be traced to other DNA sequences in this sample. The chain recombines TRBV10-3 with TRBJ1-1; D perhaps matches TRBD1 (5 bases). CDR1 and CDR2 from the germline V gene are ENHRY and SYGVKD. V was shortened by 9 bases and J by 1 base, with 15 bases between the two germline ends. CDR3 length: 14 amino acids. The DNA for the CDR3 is TGTGCCATTTCCAGGGATAGGGGGAACACTGAAGCTTTCTTT. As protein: CAISRDRGNTEAFF.

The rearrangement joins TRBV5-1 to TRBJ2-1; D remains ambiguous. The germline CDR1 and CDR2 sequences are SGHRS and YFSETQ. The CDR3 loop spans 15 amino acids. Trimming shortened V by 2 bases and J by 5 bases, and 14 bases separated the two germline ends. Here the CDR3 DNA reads TGCGCCAGCAGCTTACACAGTAATTTGGACAATGAGCAGTTCTTC. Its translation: CASSLHSNLDNEQFF.

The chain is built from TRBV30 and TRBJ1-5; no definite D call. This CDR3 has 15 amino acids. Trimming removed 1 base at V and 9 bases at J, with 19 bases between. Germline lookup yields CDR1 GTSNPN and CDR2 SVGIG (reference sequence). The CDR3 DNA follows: TGTGCCTGGAGTGACTATTCAGCGTCCGATCTGCCCCAGCATTTT. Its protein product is CAWSDYSASDLPQHF.

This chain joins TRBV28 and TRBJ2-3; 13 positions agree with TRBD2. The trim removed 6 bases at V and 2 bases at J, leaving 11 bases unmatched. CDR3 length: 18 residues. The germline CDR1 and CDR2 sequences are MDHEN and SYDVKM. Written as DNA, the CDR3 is TGTGCCAGCAGCCCTCCAGGACTAGCGGGGGTGTTCACAGATACGCAGTATTTT. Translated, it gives CASSPPGLAGVFTDTQYF.

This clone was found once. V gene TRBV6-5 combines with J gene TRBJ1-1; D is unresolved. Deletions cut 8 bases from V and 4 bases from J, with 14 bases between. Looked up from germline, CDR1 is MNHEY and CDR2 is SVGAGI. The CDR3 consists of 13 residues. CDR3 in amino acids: CASSPQVPTEAFF. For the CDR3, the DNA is TGTGCCAGCTCCCCCCAGGTTCCCACTGAAGCTTTCTTT.

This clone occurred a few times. CDR3 DNA sequence: TGTGCCAGCAGCTCGTCAGGGGTTTATGGCTACACCTTC. It is translated as CASSSSGVYGYTF. This rearrangement joins TRBV12-3 or TRBV12-4 to TRBJ1-2; D is perhaps TRBD1 (6 bases). There are 13 residues in the CDR3. V gave up 6 bases and J gave up 5 bases, with 13 bases separating them.

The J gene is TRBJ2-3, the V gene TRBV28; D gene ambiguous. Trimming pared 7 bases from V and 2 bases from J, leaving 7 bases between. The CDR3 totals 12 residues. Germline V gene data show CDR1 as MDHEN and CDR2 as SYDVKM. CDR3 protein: CASTTNTDTQYF. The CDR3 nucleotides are TGTGCCAGCACCACAAACACAGATACGCAGTATTTT. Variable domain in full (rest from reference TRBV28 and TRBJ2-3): DVKVTQSSRYLVKRTGEKVFLECVQDMDHENMFWYRQDPGLGLRLIYFSYDVKMKEKGDIPEGYSVSREKKERFSLILESASTNQTSMYLCASTTNTDTQYFGPGTRLTVL.

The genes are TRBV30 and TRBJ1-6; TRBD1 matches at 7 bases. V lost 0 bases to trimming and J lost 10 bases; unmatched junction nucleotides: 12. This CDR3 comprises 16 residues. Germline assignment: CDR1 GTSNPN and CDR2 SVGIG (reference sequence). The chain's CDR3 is CAWSVIGGGGGSPLHF. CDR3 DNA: TGTGCCTGGAGTGTAATAGGGGGCGGAGGGGGATCACCCCTCCACTTT.

The CDR3 DNA reads as TGTGCCAGCAGCTTGGCCGGCAGGGATGGCGGGGAGCTGTTTTTT. Its translation: CASSLAGRDGGELFF. The rearrangement joins TRBV5-5 to TRBJ2-2, with D perhaps matching TRBD1 (5 bases). The CDR3 loop spans 15 amino acids. Germline CDR1 SGHKS, CDR2 YYEKEE (reference sequence). The germline V and J ends were trimmed by 0 bases and 7 bases, with 13 bases remaining between them.